This T cell receptor beta chain is from a study of cytomegalovirus exposure and HLA in healthy donors. Study-wide results and limits: There were a few CMV-associated chains whose specificity for CMV antigens was confirmed in vitro. Usually a TCR sequence was rare, but some public TCRs were found in many donors. The authors enumerated 180 or so TCR beta chains as linked to cytomegalovirus.

The CDR3 is 18 residues long. With 4 bases clipped from V and 4 bases from J, the junction kept 11 bases outside the gene matches. The germline V gene has CDR1 MDHEN and CDR2 SYDVKM. Primers included in the PCR were 60 Vbeta and 13 Jbeta primers. Methods used by the authors: A later analysis counted 70 million to 85 million unique TCR beta chains, some 12 million shared. TCRdb's table, derived via immunoSEQ multiplex PCR, lists solely in-frame clones and lacks some. V, J and clone size reflect that table, while D and trimming were determined from the DNA. The table has about 82,000 clones, 63% seen once; the top ten hold over 12%. This clone showed up just once. Its antigen remains unidentified.

The sequencing sample was made of PBMCs. This sequence originates from a woman in her forties in good health and CMV-seropositive. The V call is TRBV28, the J call TRBJ2-2, with TRBD2 matching 11 bases. This CDR3 is CASSSPASSGRTTGELFF. CDR3 DNA: TGTGCCAGCAGTTCCCCCGCTTCTAGCGGGAGGACCACCGGGGAGCTGTTTTTT.